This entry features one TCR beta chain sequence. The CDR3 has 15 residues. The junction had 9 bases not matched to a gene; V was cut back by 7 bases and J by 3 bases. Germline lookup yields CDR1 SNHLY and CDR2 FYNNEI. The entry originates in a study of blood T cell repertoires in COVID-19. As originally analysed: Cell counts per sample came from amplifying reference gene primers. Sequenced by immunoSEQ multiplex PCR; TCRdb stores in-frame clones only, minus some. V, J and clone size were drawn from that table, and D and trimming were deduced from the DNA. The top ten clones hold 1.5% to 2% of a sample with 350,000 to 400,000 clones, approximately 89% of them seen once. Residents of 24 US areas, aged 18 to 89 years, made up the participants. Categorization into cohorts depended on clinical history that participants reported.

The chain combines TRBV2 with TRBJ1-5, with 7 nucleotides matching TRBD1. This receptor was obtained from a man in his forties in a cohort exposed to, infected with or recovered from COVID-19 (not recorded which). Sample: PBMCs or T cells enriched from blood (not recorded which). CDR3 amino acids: CASMGPGGHNQPQHF. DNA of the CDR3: TGTGCCAGCATGGGGCCAGGGGGGCACAATCAGCCCCAGCATTTT.